These 27 T cell receptor beta chains came from one sample sequenced in a study of shared clonotypes between healthy human individuals (TCRdb year 2020). Library preparation employed the immunoSEQ multiplex PCR assay. The table was pulled from immuneACCESS by TCRdb, which kept in-frame rearrangements only. Such tables lose some clones; where checked, under half of the loss comes from unresolved V genes, and the rest has no known cause. Recorded for this sample are some 2,000,000 clones; around 95% of them occurred a single time. In total, the top ten clones hold about 0.13% of the sample. Sequencing was performed on naive CD4+ T cells sorted from blood. Taken with the paper, the label for cell subset or site translates to: CD45RA+ positively selected. These receptors were taken from a man aged 18 to 29 in good health.

The gene calls are TRBV9 and TRBJ2-3; D may be TRBD1 (6 bases). Per the germline V gene, CDR1 is SGDLS and CDR2 is YYNGEE. This CDR3 is built from 14 residues. V lost 4 bases and J 3 bases, leaving 12 bases between the germline ends. CDR3: CASSLTGFTDTQYF. In DNA form, the CDR3 reads TGTGCCAGCAGCCTCACAGGGTTTACAGATACGCAGTATTTT.

The J gene is TRBJ2-1, the V gene TRBV5-1; 8 bases map to TRBD2. Per germline, CDR1 SGHRS and CDR2 YFSETQ. The CDR3 is made up of 14 amino acids. The junction had 3 bases not matched to a gene; V was cut back by 0 bases and J by 7 bases. The CDR3 spells CASSLGLAFNEQFF. The CDR3 bases are TGCGCCAGCAGCTTGGGACTAGCGTTTAATGAGCAGTTCTTC.

This chain links TRBV4-3 with TRBJ2-1, with 11 bases identical to TRBD2. The CDR3 covers 19 residues. CDR1 and CDR2 from the germline V gene are LGHNA and YSLEER. V lost 4 bases, J lost 3 bases, and 14 bases stayed unmatched. CDR3 sequence reads: CASSLGRVTSGDFYNEQFF. Here the CDR3 DNA reads TGCGCCAGCAGCCTGGGACGGGTGACTAGCGGGGACTTCTACAATGAGCAGTTCTTC.

The genes are TRBV25-1 and TRBJ1-2; D unresolved. V lost 3 bases to trimming and J lost 2 bases, with 13 bases between them. The CDR3 is made up of 15 amino acids. The germline V gene has CDR1 MGHDK and CDR2 SYGVNS. The CDR3 reads CASSEWGTGNYGYTF. The CDR3 DNA follows: TGTGCCAGCAGTGAGTGGGGTACGGGCAACTATGGCTACACCTTC.

This clone was observed a single time. The chain has TRBV4-3 and TRBJ2-2; the D gene is possibly TRBD2 (6 bases). The CDR3 is 15 residues long. CDR1 LGHNA and CDR2 YSLEER come from the germline V gene. The V end lost 8 bases, the J end lost 4 bases, and 17 bases lay between the germline ends. The CDR3 sequence: CASLLGGGSTGELFF. The CDR3 nucleotides read TGCGCCAGCTTACTCGGGGGAGGCTCCACCGGGGAGCTGTTTTTT.

The V and J genes are TRBV5-4 and TRBJ1-2; 7 bases align to TRBD1. This CDR3 is built from 13 residues. Germline trimming cut 2 bases from V and 8 bases from J; bases unmatched to any gene: 6. Germline CDR1 and CDR2: SGHNT and YYREEE (reference sequence). CDR3 DNA sequence: TGTGCCAGCAGCTTAGGACAGGCAATGGGCTACACCTTC. Translated, it gives CASSLGQAMGYTF.

On this clone itself: This sample includes further DNA sequences coding for the same CDR3. The chain employs TRBV6-5 and TRBJ2-6, with 7 nucleotides matching TRBD1. The CDR3 covers 15 residues. Germline V lookup: CDR1 MNHEY, CDR2 SVGAGI. The ends lost 5 bases at V and 1 base at J; junction bases unmatched: 2. The CDR3 DNA reads as TGTGCCAGCAGTGCGACAGGGTCTGGGGCCAACGTCCTGACTTTC. Its protein product is CASSATGSGANVLTF.

The chain couples TRBV7-9 to TRBJ2-3, with a possible D match to TRBD1 (6 bases). The CDR3 length is 14 residues. Trimming pared 5 bases from V and 4 bases from J, leaving 13 bases between. Germline loops: CDR1 SEHNR, CDR2 FQNEAQ (reference sequence). The CDR3 DNA follows: TGTGCCAGCAGCCCGTGGACAGTGGCAGATACGCAGTATTTT. Its translation: CASSPWTVADTQYF.

The chain links TRBV6-5 to TRBJ1-2, with D maybe TRBD1 (6 bases). Germline CDR1 is MNHEY and CDR2 is SVGAGI. Trimming cost V 6 bases and J 3 bases, with 17 bases left between them. This CDR3 spans 15 amino acids. The CDR3 is CASRREGGRDYGYTF. In nucleotides, the CDR3 is TGTGCCAGCAGACGAGAGGGGGGCAGGGACTATGGCTACACCTTC.

This chain joins TRBV11-2 and TRBJ2-7, with D possibly TRBD2 on 6 matching bases. V lost 1 base to trimming and J lost 6 bases, with 19 bases between them. The CDR3 has 16 residues. Germline loops: CDR1 SGHAT, CDR2 FQNNGV. The CDR3 sequence is CASSLAIGGNLGEQYF. CDR3 sequence (DNA): TGTGCCAGCAGCTTAGCAATTGGAGGGAATCTAGGCGAGCAGTACTTC.

This chain connects TRBV6-1 to TRBJ2-5; D call uncertain. V was shortened by 5 bases and J by 0 bases, with 10 bases between the two germline ends. Per the germline V gene, CDR1 is MNHNS and CDR2 is SASEGT. This CDR3 region has 14 residues. The DNA of the CDR3 is TGTGCCAGCAGTTTCACAGATTACCAAGAGACCCAGTACTTC. Its translation is CASSFTDYQETQYF.

For this clone: This specimen includes other DNA sequences encoding the same CDR3. This chain uses TRBV28 with TRBJ1-5; D gene ambiguous. CDR1 and CDR2 from the germline V gene are MDHEN and SYDVKM. Trimming removed 5 bases from V and 0 bases from J, with 5 bases in between. The CDR3 runs 13 residues. Here the CDR3 DNA reads TGTGCCAGCAGTCCCCCTAGCAATCAGCCCCAGCATTTT. It encodes CASSPPSNQPQHF.

This chain connects TRBV6-6 to TRBJ2-1, with D tentatively TRBD1 (6 bases). Per the germline V gene, CDR1 is MNHNY and CDR2 is SVGAGI (reference sequence). This CDR3 region has 16 residues. Deletions cut 2 bases from V and 2 bases from J, with 13 bases between. In DNA form, the CDR3 reads TGTGCCAGCAGTTACCGAGGACAGCCACCCTACAATGAGCAGTTCTTC. It yields the protein CASSYRGQPPYNEQFF.

The chain employs TRBV10-2 and TRBJ2-3; 11 nucleotides line up with TRBD2. The trim removed 7 bases at V and 2 bases at J, leaving 2 bases unmatched. The length of the CDR3 is 14 residues. The germline CDR1 and CDR2 sequences are WSHSY and SAAADI. CDR3 protein: CASIAGGITDTQYF. The CDR3 DNA is TGCGCCAGCATAGCGGGGGGGATCACAGATACGCAGTATTTT.

This chain links TRBV30 with TRBJ2-7, with D unresolved. Trimming took off 4 bases at V and 0 bases at J, with 13 bases between the two ends. There are 14 residues in the CDR3. The germline V gene has CDR1 GTSNPN and CDR2 SVGIG (reference sequence). The CDR3: CAWTVSRLSYEQYF. As DNA, the CDR3 is TGTGCCTGGACTGTCAGTCGACTCTCCTACGAGCAGTACTTC. Together with reference TRBV30 and TRBJ2-7, the CDR3 gives the full variable domain: SQTIHQWPATLVQPVGSPLSLECTVEGTSNPNLYWYRQAAGRGLQLLFYSVGIGQISSEVPQNLSASRPQDRQFILSSKKLLLSDSGFYLCAWTVSRLSYEQYFGPGTRLTVT.

The chain uses TRBV6-6 and TRBJ2-2; 8 positions match TRBD1. The CDR3 totals 16 residues. The V and J ends lost 2 bases and 1 base, in that order; junction bases with no gene match: 3. Germline V gene sequence: CDR1 MNHNY, CDR2 SVGAGI (reference sequence). The CDR3 sequence: CASSYPGTGNTGELFF. The CDR3 DNA is TGTGCCAGCAGTTACCCCGGGACAGGGAACACCGGGGAGCTGTTTTTT.

With respect to this clone: A read error may explain this, as a much larger clone is one base away. This chain uses TRBV7-9 with TRBJ2-1, with 7 bases lining up with TRBD2. Germline V gives CDR1 SEHNR, CDR2 FQNEAQ (reference sequence). This CDR3 is built from 13 residues. J gave up 7 bases and V 2 bases, and 2 bases lay outside the gene matches. DNA for the CDR3: TGTGCCAGCAGCTTAATGGGGGGGAATGAGCAGTTCTTC. Translating gives CASSLMGGNEQFF.

This chain connects TRBV19 to TRBJ2-1; 8 bases fit TRBD1. The CDR3 runs to 15 residues. The junction had 3 bases not matched to a gene; V was cut back by 4 bases and J by 1 base. Germline-derived CDR1 and CDR2 are LNHDA and SQIVND (reference sequence). In nucleotides, the CDR3 is TGTGCCAGTAGTAGGGACAGGAAATCCTACAATGAGCAGTTCTTC. Amino acid sequence: CASSRDRKSYNEQFF.

The rearrangement uses TRBV30 and TRBJ2-5; D gene ambiguous. V dropped 1 base and J dropped 4 bases, with 10 bases sitting between them. CDR3 length equals 13 residues. CDR1 is GTSNPN, CDR2 SVGIG, per germline (reference sequence). CDR3 in amino acids: CAWSDWEGETQYF. The CDR3 coding sequence is TGTGCCTGGAGTGATTGGGAAGGAGAGACCCAGTACTTC.

This clone was seen more than once but under ten times. Other DNA sequences of this sample code for an identical CDR3. The V gene is TRBV7-2, the J gene TRBJ2-1; no definite D call. There are 14 residues in the CDR3. Germline assignment: CDR1 SGHTA and CDR2 FQGNSA. V was cut by 4 bases and J by 8 bases, with 15 bases left in between. The CDR3 loop is CASSSRVMVDEQFF. In DNA form, the CDR3 reads TGTGCCAGCAGCTCCCGGGTGATGGTCGATGAGCAGTTCTTC.

The chain is built from TRBV7-9 and TRBJ2-5, with TRBD1 matching over 10 bases. The J call may be incorrect, as the DNA end agrees better with TRBJ2-7. Germline CDR1 SEHNR, CDR2 FQNEAQ (reference sequence). This CDR3 is 16 amino acids long. CDR3 DNA sequence: TGTGCCAGCAGCTTACCAAGGACAGGGGGGGACTACGAGCAGTACTTC. It encodes CASSLPRTGGDYEQYF.

V usage is TRBV4-1 and J usage is TRBJ1-3, with D unclear. Germline CDR1 reads MGHRA; CDR2 reads YSYEKL. This CDR3 spans 15 amino acids. V gave up 1 base and J gave up 0 bases, with 7 bases separating them. The CDR3 DNA sequence: TGCGCCAGCAGCCAAGGGAGTTACTCTGGAAACACCATATATTTT. Residues: CASSQGSYSGNTIYF.

The genes are TRBV7-9 and TRBJ2-3, with a weak D call TRBD2 (6 bases). Germline loops: CDR1 SEHNR, CDR2 FQNEAQ (reference sequence). The length of the CDR3 is 15 residues. Trimming took 3 bases from V and 1 from J, leaving 11 bases between them. The CDR3 nucleotides read TGTGCCAGCAGCTTTCGGCCTAGCGGCACAGATACGCAGTATTTT. It translates to CASSFRPSGTDTQYF.

The CDR3 sequence: CASSSRQGGEQYF. The CDR3 DNA sequence: TGTGCCAGCAGCTCGAGACAGGGCGGCGAGCAGTACTTC. The V and J genes are TRBV5-4 and TRBJ2-7, with 7 nucleotides matching TRBD1. The CDR3 contains 13 residues. CDR1 and CDR2 (germline): SGHNT, YYREEE (reference sequence). The V segment lost 3 bases and the J segment 6 bases; nucleotides outside the gene matches: 6.

This clone was observed once. The CDR3 DNA reads as TGTGCCAGCAGCTCCTCAGGACGGGCCCCCAACTATGGCTACACCTTC. It yields the protein CASSSSGRAPNYGYTF. The chain links TRBV7-2 to TRBJ1-2; D uncertain. The germline V gene has CDR1 SGHTA and CDR2 FQGNSA. V gave up 4 bases and J gave up 2 bases, with 17 bases separating them. The CDR3 runs 16 residues.

This rearrangement joins TRBV5-4 to TRBJ2-5; the match to TRBD1 covers 8 bases. The germline V gene encodes CDR1 SGHNT and CDR2 YYREEE (reference sequence). The CDR3 is 14 residues long. V shed 2 bases and J 4 bases; nucleotides not matched to a gene: 4. CDR3 DNA sequence: TGTGCCAGCAGCTTCCCAGGGGGCTCAGAGACCCAGTACTTC. Its protein product is CASSFPGGSETQYF.

CDR3 in DNA: TGCAGCGCTCGAGGGGTATGGGAGCAGTTCTTC. Its translation: CSARGVWEQFF. The rearrangement joins TRBV29-1 to TRBJ2-1; the D gene could be TRBD1 or TRBD2 (5 bases each). V lost 7 bases, J lost 10 bases, and 14 bases lay in between. The germline gives CDR1 SQVTM, CDR2 ANQGSEA. The CDR3 totals 11 residues.